Sequencing of this T cell receptor (beta chain) was carried out in a study of neoadjuvant anti-PD-1 for oral cavity cancer. Study at large: Non-progressing patients received a fourth nivolumab dose near day 43, then surgery on days 50-56.

This clone has more than one count but fewer than ten. Profiled with immunoSEQ multiplex PCR; TCRdb holds only in-frame clones, not every one. In the table there are 17,000 or so clones, about 61% of which are singletons. Germline V CDR1 and CDR2: ENHRY, SYGVKD. Trimming pared 3 bases from V and 0 bases from J, leaving 2 bases between. The CDR3 spans 12 residues. The J gene is TRBJ1-2, the V gene TRBV10-3; the D is unclear. The specimen comprised PBMCs, sampled before nivolumab (anti-PD-1) treatment. The sequence came from a person between 40 and 85 years old with oral cavity squamous cell carcinoma. The CDR3 nucleotides are TGTGCCATCAGTGATACTAACTATGGCTACACCTTC. Encoded protein: CAISDTNYGYTF.